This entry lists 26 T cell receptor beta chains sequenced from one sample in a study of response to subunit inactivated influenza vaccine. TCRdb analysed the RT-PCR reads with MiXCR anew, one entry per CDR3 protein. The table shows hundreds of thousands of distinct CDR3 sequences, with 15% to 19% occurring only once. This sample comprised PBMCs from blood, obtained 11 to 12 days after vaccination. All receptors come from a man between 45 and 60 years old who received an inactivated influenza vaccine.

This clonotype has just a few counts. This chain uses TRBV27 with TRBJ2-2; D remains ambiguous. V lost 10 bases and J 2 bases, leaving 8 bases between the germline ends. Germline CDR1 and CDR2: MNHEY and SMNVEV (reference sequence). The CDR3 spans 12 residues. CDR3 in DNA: TGTGCCACCGGCCTTAACACCGGGGAGCTGTTTTTT. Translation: CATGLNTGELFF.

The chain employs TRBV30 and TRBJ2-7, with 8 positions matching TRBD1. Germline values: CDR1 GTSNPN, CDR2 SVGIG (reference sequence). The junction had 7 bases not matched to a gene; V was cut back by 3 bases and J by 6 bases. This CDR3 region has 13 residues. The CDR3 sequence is CAWRTFTGGEQYF. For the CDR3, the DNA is TGTGCCTGGAGAACCTTTACAGGGGGCGAGCAGTACTTC. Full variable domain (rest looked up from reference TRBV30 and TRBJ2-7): SQTIHQWPATLVQPVGSPLSLECTVEGTSNPNLYWYRQAAGRGLQLLFYSVGIGQISSEVPQNLSASRPQDRQFILSSKKLLLSDSGFYLCAWRTFTGGEQYFGPGTRLTVT.

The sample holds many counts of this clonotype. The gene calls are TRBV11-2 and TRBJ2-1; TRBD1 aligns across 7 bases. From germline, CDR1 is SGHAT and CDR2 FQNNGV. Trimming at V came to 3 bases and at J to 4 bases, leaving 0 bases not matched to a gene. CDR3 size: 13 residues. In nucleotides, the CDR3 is TGTGCCAGCAGCTTGACAGGGTACAATGAGCAGTTCTTC. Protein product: CASSLTGYNEQFF.

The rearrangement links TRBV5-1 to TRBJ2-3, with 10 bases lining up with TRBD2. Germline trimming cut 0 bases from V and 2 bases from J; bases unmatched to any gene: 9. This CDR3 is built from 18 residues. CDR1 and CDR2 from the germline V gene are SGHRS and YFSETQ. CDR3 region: CASSLGSFSGRNTDTQYF. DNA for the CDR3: TGCGCCAGCAGCTTGGGGTCCTTTAGCGGGAGGAACACAGATACGCAGTATTTT.

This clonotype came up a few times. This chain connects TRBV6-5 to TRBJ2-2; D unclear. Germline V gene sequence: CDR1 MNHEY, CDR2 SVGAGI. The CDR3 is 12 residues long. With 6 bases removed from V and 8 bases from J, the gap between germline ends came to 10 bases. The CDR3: CASRPTAGELFF. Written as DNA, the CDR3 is TGTGCCAGCAGGCCTACGGCGGGGGAGCTGTTTTTT.

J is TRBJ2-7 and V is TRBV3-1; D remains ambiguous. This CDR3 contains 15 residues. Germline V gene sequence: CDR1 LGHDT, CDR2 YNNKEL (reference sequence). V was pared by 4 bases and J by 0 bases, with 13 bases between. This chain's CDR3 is CASSPHPRSSYEQYF. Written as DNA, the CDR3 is TGTGCCAGCAGCCCCCATCCACGTAGCTCCTACGAGCAGTACTTC.

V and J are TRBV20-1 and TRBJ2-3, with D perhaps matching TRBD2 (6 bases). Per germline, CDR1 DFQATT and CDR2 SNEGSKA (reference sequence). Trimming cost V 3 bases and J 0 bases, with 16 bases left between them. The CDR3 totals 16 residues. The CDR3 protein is CSASRWGDTSTDTQYF. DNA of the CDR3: TGCAGTGCTAGCCGATGGGGGGATACTAGCACAGATACGCAGTATTTT.

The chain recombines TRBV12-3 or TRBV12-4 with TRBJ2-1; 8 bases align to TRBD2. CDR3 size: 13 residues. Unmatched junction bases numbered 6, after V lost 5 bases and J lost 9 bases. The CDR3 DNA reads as TGTGCCAGCAGTCCTACTAGCGGACTTGAGCAGTTCTTC. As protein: CASSPTSGLEQFF.

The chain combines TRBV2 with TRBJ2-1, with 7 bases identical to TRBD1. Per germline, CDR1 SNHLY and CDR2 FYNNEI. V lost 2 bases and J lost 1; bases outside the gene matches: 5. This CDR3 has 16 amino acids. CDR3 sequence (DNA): TGTGCCAGCAGTGAACAGGGGGATCTGTCCTACAATGAGCAGTTCTTC. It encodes CASSEQGDLSYNEQFF.

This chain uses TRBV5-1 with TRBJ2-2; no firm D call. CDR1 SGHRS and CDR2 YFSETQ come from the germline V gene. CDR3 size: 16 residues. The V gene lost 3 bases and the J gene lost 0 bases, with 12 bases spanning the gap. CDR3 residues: CASSSRQIANTGELFF. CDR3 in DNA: TGCGCCAGCAGCTCGAGACAAATCGCGAACACCGGGGAGCTGTTTTTT. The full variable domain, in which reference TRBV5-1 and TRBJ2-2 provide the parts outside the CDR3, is KAGVTQTPRYLIKTRGQQVTLSCSPISGHRSVSWYQQTPGQGLQFLFEYFSETQRNKGNFPGRFSGRQFSNSRSEMNVSTLELGDSALYLCASSSRQIANTGELFFGEGSRLTVL.

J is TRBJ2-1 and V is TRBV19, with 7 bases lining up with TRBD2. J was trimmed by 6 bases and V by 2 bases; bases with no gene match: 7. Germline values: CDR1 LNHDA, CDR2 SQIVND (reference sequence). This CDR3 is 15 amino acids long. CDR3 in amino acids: CASSITLASLNEQFF. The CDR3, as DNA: TGTGCCAGTAGTATAACACTAGCGAGCCTCAATGAGCAGTTCTTC.

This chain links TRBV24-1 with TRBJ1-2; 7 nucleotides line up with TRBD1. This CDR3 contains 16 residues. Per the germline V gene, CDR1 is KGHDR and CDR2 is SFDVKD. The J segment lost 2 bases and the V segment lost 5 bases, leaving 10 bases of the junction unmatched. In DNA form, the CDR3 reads TGTGCCACCAGTGGCGACCAGGGACAGTCAAACTATGGCTACACCTTC. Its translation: CATSGDQGQSNYGYTF.

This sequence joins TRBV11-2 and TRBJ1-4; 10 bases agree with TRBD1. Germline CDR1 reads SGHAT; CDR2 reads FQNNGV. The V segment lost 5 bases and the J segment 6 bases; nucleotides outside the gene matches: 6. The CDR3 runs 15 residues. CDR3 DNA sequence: TGTGCCAGCAGCATTTTGACAGGGGGCTATGAAAAACTGTTTTTT. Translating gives CASSILTGGYEKLFF.

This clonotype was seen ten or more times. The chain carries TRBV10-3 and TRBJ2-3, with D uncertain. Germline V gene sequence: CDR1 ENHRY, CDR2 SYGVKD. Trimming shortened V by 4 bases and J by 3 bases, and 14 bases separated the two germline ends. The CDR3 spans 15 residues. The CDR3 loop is CAISGRSFGTDTQYF. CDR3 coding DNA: TGTGCCATCAGTGGAAGAAGCTTTGGGACAGATACGCAGTATTTT.

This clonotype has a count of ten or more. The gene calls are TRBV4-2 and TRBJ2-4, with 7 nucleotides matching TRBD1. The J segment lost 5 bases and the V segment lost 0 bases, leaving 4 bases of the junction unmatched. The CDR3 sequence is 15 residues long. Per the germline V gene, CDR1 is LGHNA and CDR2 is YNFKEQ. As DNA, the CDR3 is TGTGCCAGCAGCCAAGAAGGGACAGTCGAAAACATTCAGTACTTC. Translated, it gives CASSQEGTVENIQYF.

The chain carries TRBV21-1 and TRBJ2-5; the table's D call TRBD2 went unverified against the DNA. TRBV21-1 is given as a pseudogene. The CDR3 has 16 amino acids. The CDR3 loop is CASIRLAGLGTGTQYF. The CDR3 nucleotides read TGTGCCAGTATAAGATTAGCGGGGCTGGGAACTGGGACCCAGTACTTC.

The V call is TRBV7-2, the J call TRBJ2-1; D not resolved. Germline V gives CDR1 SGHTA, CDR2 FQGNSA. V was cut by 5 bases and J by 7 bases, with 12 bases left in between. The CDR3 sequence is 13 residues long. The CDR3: CASSPALVNEQFF. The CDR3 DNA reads TGTGCCAGCAGCCCGGCCTTAGTTAATGAGCAGTTCTTC.

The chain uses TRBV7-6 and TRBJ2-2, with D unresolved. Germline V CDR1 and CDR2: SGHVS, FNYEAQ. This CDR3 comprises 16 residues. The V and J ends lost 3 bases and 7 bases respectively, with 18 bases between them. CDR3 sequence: CASSFKTSEDGGELFF. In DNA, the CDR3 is TGTGCCAGCAGCTTTAAGACTTCCGAGGATGGCGGGGAGCTGTTTTTT.

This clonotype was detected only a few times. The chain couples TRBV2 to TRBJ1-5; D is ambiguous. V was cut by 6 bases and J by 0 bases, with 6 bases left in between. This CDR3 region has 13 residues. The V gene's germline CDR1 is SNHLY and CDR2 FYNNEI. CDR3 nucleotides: TGTGCCAGCAGGGCGGATAGCAATCAGCCCCAGCATTTT. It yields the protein CASRADSNQPQHF. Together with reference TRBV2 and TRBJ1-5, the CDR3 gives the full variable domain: EPEVTQTPSHQVTQMGQEVILRCVPISNHLYFYWYRQILGQKVEFLVSFYNNEISEKSEIFDDQFSVERPDGSNFTLKIRSTKLEDSAMYFCASRADSNQPQHFGDGTRLSIL.

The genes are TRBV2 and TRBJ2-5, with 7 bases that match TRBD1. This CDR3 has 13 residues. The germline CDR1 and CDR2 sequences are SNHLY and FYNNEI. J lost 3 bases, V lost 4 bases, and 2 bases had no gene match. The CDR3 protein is CASSGTGEETQYF. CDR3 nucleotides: TGTGCCAGCAGTGGGACAGGAGAAGAGACCCAGTACTTC.

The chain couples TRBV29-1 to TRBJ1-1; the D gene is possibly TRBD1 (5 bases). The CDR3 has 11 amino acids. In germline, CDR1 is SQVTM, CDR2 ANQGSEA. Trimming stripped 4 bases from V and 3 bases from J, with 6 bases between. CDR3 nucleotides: TGCAGCGTTGCAGGGCACACTGAAGCTTTCTTT. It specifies CSVAGHTEAFF.

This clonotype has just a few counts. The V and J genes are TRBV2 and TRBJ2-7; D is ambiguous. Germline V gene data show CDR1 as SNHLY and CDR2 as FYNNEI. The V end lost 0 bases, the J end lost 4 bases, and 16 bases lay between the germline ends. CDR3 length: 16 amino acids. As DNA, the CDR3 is TGTGCCAGCAGTGAAGCGCTTCGTGACGGAATATACGAGCAGTACTTC. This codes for CASSEALRDGIYEQYF.

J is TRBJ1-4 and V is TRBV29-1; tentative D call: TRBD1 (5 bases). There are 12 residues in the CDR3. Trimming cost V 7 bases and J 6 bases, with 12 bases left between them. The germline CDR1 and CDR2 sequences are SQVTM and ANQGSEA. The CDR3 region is CSGGRGDEKLFF. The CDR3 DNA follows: TGCAGCGGTGGTCGAGGGGATGAAAAACTGTTTTTT.

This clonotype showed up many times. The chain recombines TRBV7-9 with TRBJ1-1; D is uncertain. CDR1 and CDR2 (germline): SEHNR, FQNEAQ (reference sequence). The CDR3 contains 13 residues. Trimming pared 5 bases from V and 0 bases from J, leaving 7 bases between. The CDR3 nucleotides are TGTGCCAGCAGCCCTCATATGAACACTGAAGCTTTCTTT. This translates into CASSPHMNTEAFF.

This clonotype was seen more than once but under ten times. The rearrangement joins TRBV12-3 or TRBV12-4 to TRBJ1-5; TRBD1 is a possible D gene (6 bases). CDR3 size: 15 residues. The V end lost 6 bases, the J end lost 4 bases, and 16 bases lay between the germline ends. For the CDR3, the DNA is TGTGCCAGCAGCGCACAGGGTATGGGGAATCAGCCCCAGCATTTT. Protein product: CASSAQGMGNQPQHF.

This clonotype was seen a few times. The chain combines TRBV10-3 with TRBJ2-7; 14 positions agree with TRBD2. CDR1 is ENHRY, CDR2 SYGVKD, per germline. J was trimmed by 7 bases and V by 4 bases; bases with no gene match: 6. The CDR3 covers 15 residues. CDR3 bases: TGTGCCATCAGTGCCAGACTAGCGGGAGGGCTGGAGCAGTACTTC. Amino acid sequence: CAISARLAGGLEQYF.